The present entry profiles one T cell receptor (beta chain) with its context. The clone's antigen remains unknown. Per-base quality was not reported, and no clone a single base away is much larger than it. Enrolling through a virtual design, the prospective study's participants ranged in age from roughly 18 to 90 years and lived across roughly 24 United States geographic areas. In the prospective study, participants were assigned to cohorts based on the clinical history participants reported in a screening survey and a study questionnaire. ImmuneRACE Cohort 3 recovered participants were defined by two consecutive negative NP/OP PCR tests, healthcare professional clearance, or symptom resolution. Each participant in the prospective study had whole blood, serum and a nasopharyngeal or oropharyngeal swab collected by mobile phlebotomists. Prospective study participants could optionally give additional blood draws and questionnaires over an approximately 2-month period. Blood samples from the prospective study were shipped frozen or at room temperature prior to DNA extraction.

TCRbeta CDR3 regions were amplified from genomic DNA using the immunoSEQ Assay, a bias-controlled multiplex PCR. Per the original workflow: Nucleated cell counts per sample were estimated from amplification of reference gene primers within the assay. To quantify the absolute abundance of each unique TCRbeta CDR3 rearrangement, sequence reads were collapsed and filtered. For each sample, productive Simpson clonality was calculated as the square root of Simpson's diversity index across productive rearrangements. Not all clones reach the TCRdb copy of this immuneACCESS table, which keeps in-frame sequences only. Checked studies attribute under half of the gap to unresolved V genes and leave the rest unexplained. V, J and clone size reflect that table, while D and trimming were determined from the DNA. Present in this sample are some 390,000 clones, 80% to 90% of which were seen just once. The ten largest make up roughly 1.1% of the sample.

This record belongs to a study of blood T cell repertoires in COVID-19 (dated by TCRdb to the early 2020s). With regard to the full study: Collaborator samples came from the United States, Italy and Spain and covered acute and convalescent phases of COVID-19. The prospective study material was composed of cDNA or gDNA derived from T cells, B-cell-depleted T cells, or PBMCs. Samples came from the ongoing ImmuneRACE study (first 160 participants) plus 1,254 subjects from 6 global collaborators. Subjects who had been exposed to COVID-19, were actively infected with it, or had recovered from it provided the deeply sampled blood TCRbeta repertoires that made up the dataset. Nearly every sample came with metadata listing a de-identified subject ID, COVID-19 status, age in years and sex. HLA class I and class II types, where available, came from metadata supplied by the sample provider rather than from assay-based typing. The repertoires were made available in a free public database intended to serve as a resource for research on the immune response to SARS-CoV-2.

The CDR3 measures 15 amino acids from cysteine to phenylalanine. CDR3 DNA is the only sequence kept; it has 45 bases, read in frame from the first base. V ends up 4 bases short and J 0 bases short, with an unmatched junction base count of 1. CDR1 and CDR2 (SGHRS, YFSETQ) derive from the germline V gene. What the authors observed across the whole study: The quantity of clinical and demographic metadata differed by source and by participant and was supplied without curation.

This chain is built from TRBV5-1 and TRBJ2-4; 10 bases in the middle match TRBD2. Sequenced input: PBMCs or T cells enriched from blood (not recorded which). The source of this sequence is a man aged 25 to 40 who had recovered from COVID-19. The CDR3 reads as follows: CASSVAGGAKNIQYF. The DNA sequence follows: TGCGCCAGCAGCGTAGCGGGAGGAGCCAAAAACATTCAGTACTTC.